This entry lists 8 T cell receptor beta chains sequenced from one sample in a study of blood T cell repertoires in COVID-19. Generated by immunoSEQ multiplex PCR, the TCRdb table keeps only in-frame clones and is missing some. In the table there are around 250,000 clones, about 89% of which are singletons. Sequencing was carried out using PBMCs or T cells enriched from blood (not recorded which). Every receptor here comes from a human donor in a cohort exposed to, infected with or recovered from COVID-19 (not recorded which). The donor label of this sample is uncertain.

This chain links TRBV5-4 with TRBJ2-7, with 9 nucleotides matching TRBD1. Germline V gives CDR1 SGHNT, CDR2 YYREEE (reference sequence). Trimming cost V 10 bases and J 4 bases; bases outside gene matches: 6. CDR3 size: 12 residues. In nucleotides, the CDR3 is TGTGCCGCGGGACAGGGAAAATACGAGCAGTACTTC. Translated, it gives CAAGQGKYEQYF.

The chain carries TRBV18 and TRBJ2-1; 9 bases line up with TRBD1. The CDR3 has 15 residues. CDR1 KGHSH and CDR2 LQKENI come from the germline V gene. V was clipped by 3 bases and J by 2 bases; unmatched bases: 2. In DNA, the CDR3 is TGTGCCAGCTCACCGGGACAGGGAACCTACAATGAGCAGTTCTTC. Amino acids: CASSPGQGTYNEQFF.

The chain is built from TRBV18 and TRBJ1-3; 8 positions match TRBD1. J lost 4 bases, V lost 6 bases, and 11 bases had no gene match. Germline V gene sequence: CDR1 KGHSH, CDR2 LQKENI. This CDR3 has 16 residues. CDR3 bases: TGTGCCAGCTCGCCGCGGACAGGGAGGAAGGGAAACACCATATATTTT. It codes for CASSPRTGRKGNTIYF.

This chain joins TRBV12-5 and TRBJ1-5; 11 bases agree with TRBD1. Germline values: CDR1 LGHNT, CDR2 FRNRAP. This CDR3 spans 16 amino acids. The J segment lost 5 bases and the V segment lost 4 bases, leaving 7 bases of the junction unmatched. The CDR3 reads CASGSPWTGGHQPQHF. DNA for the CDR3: TGTGCTAGTGGTTCGCCTTGGACAGGGGGCCATCAGCCCCAGCATTTT.

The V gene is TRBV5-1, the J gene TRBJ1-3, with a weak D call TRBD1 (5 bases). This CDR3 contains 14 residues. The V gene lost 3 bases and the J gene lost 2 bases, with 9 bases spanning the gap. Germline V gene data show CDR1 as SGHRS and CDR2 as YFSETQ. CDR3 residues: CASSSSDTGNTIYF. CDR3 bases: TGCGCCAGCAGCTCATCGGACACTGGAAACACCATATATTTT.

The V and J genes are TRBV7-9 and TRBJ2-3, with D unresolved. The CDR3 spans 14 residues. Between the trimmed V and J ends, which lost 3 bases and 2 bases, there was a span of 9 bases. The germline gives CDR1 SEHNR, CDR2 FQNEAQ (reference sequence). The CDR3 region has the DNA TGTGCCAGCAGCTTCGGGTCCCTCACAGATACGCAGTATTTT. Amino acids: CASSFGSLTDTQYF.

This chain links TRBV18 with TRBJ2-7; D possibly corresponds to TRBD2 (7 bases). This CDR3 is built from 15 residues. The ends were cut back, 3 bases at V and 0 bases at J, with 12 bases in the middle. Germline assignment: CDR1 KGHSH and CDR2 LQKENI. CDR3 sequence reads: CASSPGGADSYEQYF. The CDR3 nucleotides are TGTGCCAGCTCACCTGGGGGGGCAGACTCCTACGAGCAGTACTTC.

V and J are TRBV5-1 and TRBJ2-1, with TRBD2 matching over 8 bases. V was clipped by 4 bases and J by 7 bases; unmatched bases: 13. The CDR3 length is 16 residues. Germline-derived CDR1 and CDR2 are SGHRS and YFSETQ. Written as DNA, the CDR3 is TGCGCCAGCAGCCCTGCGGGCGGGGGGTACGCTAATGAGCAGTTCTTC. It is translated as CASSPAGGGYANEQFF.